These 24 T cell receptor beta chains originate from one sample sequenced in a study of T cell responses to AZD1222 COVID-19 vaccine. Produced via immunoSEQ multiplex PCR; TCRdb's table is partial and in-frame only. Among some 170,000 clones listed, approximately 91% were seen once. The source was peripheral blood, collected on day 0 of AZD1222 vaccination. The receptors were sampled from an adult in good health.

This chain joins TRBV6-5 and TRBJ1-2; 8 nucleotides align to TRBD1. CDR1 and CDR2 (germline): MNHEY, SVGAGI. The CDR3 is 15 amino acids. V dropped 6 bases and J dropped 5; count of bases not matched to a gene: 11. CDR3 in amino acids: CASSPSGGDRYGYTF. DNA for the CDR3: TGTGCCAGCAGCCCATCGGGGGGGGACAGGTATGGCTACACCTTC.

In nucleotides, the CDR3 is TGTGCCAGCAGCGACTATGGGTCAGGGTTCGCTGAAGCTTTCTTT. This encodes CASSDYGSGFAEAFF. The V and J genes are TRBV7-2 and TRBJ1-1, with D possibly being TRBD1 (5 bases). Germline V gives CDR1 SGHTA, CDR2 FQGNSA. This CDR3 has 15 amino acids. The ends were cut back, 5 bases at V and 6 bases at J, with 19 bases in the middle.

As concerns this clone: The same CDR3 arises from other DNA sequences in this sample as well. J is TRBJ1-5 and V is TRBV10-2, with 7 bases that match TRBD1. This CDR3 has 13 amino acids. CDR1 is WSHSY, CDR2 SAAADI, per germline. The ends lost 8 bases at V and 5 bases at J; junction bases unmatched: 6. This chain's CDR3 is CASRGQGDQPQHF. Written as DNA, the CDR3 is TGCGCCAGCCGTGGGCAGGGGGATCAGCCCCAGCATTTT.

The chain combines TRBV2 with TRBJ2-5, with D possibly matching TRBD1 (6 bases). Germline CDR1 SNHLY, CDR2 FYNNEI. The length of the CDR3 is 13 residues. The V and J ends lost 5 bases and 4 bases respectively, with 11 bases between them. Here the CDR3 DNA reads TGTGCCAGCAGTTGGACAGTGGCAGAGACCCAGTACTTC. Residues: CASSWTVAETQYF.

The chain combines TRBV5-5 with TRBJ2-1; tentatively, D is TRBD1 or TRBD2 (6 bases each). Per germline, CDR1 SGHKS and CDR2 YYEKEE (reference sequence). Trimming took off 1 base at V and 4 bases at J, with 18 bases between the two ends. The CDR3 sequence is 17 residues long. The CDR3 sequence: CASSLSEGGIRYNEQFF. In DNA, the CDR3 is TGTGCCAGCAGCTTGTCAGAAGGGGGGATTAGGTACAATGAGCAGTTCTTC.

V and J are TRBV4-1 and TRBJ2-1, with no clear D. This CDR3 has 14 residues. The germline V gene encodes CDR1 MGHRA and CDR2 YSYEKL. V was clipped by 4 bases and J by 8 bases, with 15 bases between them. The CDR3 DNA sequence: TGCGCCAGCAGCCCCCAGGCGATGAAAGATGAGCAGTTCTTC. It encodes CASSPQAMKDEQFF.

The rearrangement links TRBV7-3 to TRBJ2-6; TRBD2 aligns across 7 bases. V lost 0 bases to trimming and J lost 2 bases; unmatched junction nucleotides: 1. This CDR3 spans 16 amino acids. Germline V gene data show CDR1 as SGHTA and CDR2 as FQGTGA. The CDR3 nucleotides read TGTGCCAGCAGCTTAACCCGGGGGGCTGGGGCCAACGTCCTGACTTTC. It yields the protein CASSLTRGAGANVLTF. The variable domain in full, completed from reference TRBV7-3 and TRBJ2-6, reads GAGVSQTPSNKVTEKGKYVELRCDPISGHTALYWYRQSLGQGPEFLIYFQGTGAADDSGLPNDRFFAVRPEGSVSTLKIQRTERGDSAVYLCASSLTRGAGANVLTFGAGSRLTVL.

The J gene is TRBJ1-5, the V gene TRBV19; a weak D match, TRBD1 (5 bases). Trimming removed 3 bases at V and 0 bases at J, with 12 bases between. The CDR3 is made up of 16 amino acids. The germline V gene encodes CDR1 LNHDA and CDR2 SQIVND (reference sequence). The CDR3, as DNA: TGTGCCAGTAGTATCGAGTCTCAGGGTAGCAATCAGCCCCAGCATTTT. This translates into CASSIESQGSNQPQHF.

The chain uses TRBV6-5 and TRBJ1-2, with D uncertain. The CDR3 length is 13 residues. Germline V gene lookup returns CDR1 MNHEY and CDR2 SVGAGI. V lost 6 bases to trimming and J lost 8 bases, with 16 bases between them. The CDR3 here is CASRLTSAEGYTF. CDR3 nucleotide sequence: TGTGCCAGCAGATTGACGTCGGCGGAGGGCTACACCTTC.

The rearrangement joins TRBV2 to TRBJ1-4; 9 bases fit TRBD1. Germline loops: CDR1 SNHLY, CDR2 FYNNEI. The CDR3 runs to 15 residues. V was clipped by 3 bases and J by 7 bases; unmatched bases: 6. DNA for the CDR3: TGTGCCAGCAGTGACCCAGACAGGGGGACTGAAAAACTGTTTTTT. This gives the protein CASSDPDRGTEKLFF.

The chain couples TRBV3-1 (or the pseudogene TRBV3-2) to TRBJ2-7; the D call may be TRBD1 or TRBD2 (6 bases each). V lost 1 base, J lost 2 bases, and 12 bases lay in between. The CDR3 extends over 15 amino acids. Germline CDR1 reads LGHDT; CDR2 reads YNNKEL (reference sequence). The CDR3 sequence: CASSQGSRGPYEQYF. The CDR3, as DNA: TGTGCCAGCAGCCAAGGAAGTCGGGGGCCCTACGAGCAGTACTTC.

The chain's CDR3 is CASSLGPGVWSYNEQFF. CDR3 in DNA: TGTGCCAGCAGTTTAGGGCCAGGGGTTTGGTCCTACAATGAGCAGTTCTTC. The J gene is TRBJ2-1, the V gene TRBV28; possibly TRBD1 for D (6 bases). Trimming took 2 bases from V and 1 from J, leaving 15 bases between them. Germline V lookup: CDR1 MDHEN, CDR2 SYDVKM. This CDR3 comprises 17 residues.

In its sample, this clone was seen once. The chain has TRBV6-5 and TRBJ1-1; D possibly corresponds to TRBD1 (6 bases). CDR3 size: 15 residues. V shed 6 bases and J shed 6 bases, with 20 bases lying between them. CDR1 MNHEY and CDR2 SVGAGI come from the germline V gene. The chain's CDR3 is CASRKHSTEGAEAFF. Here the CDR3 DNA reads TGTGCCAGCAGGAAACATTCTACCGAGGGGGCTGAAGCTTTCTTT.

V is TRBV7-2 and J is TRBJ2-1; TRBD2 might be the D (6 bases). CDR3 length: 15 residues. Trimming shortened V by 5 bases and J by 4 bases, and 15 bases separated the two germline ends. Looked up from germline, CDR1 is SGHTA and CDR2 is FQGNSA. The CDR3 DNA sequence: TGTGCCAGCAGCCGTGGACTAAGAAATTACAATGAGCAGTTCTTC. Translated: CASSRGLRNYNEQFF.

The genes are TRBV19 and TRBJ1-2; 7 bases map to TRBD1. The CDR3 is 15 amino acids. Trimming took 3 bases from V and 4 from J; bases not matched to a gene: 8. The germline V gene has CDR1 LNHDA and CDR2 SQIVND (reference sequence). The chain's CDR3 is CASSIRGTALYGYTF. The CDR3 bases are TGTGCCAGTAGTATTCGTGGGACAGCGCTCTATGGCTACACCTTC. The whole variable domain, remainder taken from reference TRBV19 and TRBJ1-2, is DGGITQSPKYLFRKEGQNVTLSCEQNLNHDAMYWYRQDPGQGLRLIYYSQIVNDFQKGDIAEGYSVSREKKESFPLTVTSAQKNPTAFYLCASSIRGTALYGYTFGSGTRLTVV.

This rearrangement joins TRBV5-1 to TRBJ2-6; 8 bases align to TRBD1. The J segment lost 2 bases and the V segment lost 4 bases, leaving 2 bases of the junction unmatched. CDR1 is SGHRS and CDR2 is YFSETQ in the germline V gene. The CDR3 loop spans 15 amino acids. The CDR3 DNA reads TGCGCCAGCAGCCCAGGGGGCACTGGGGCCAACGTCCTGACTTTC. Protein product: CASSPGGTGANVLTF.

The rearrangement links TRBV6-2 or TRBV6-3 to TRBJ1-5, with 7 bases lining up with TRBD1. The V segment lost 6 bases and the J segment 4 bases; nucleotides outside the gene matches: 9. The germline CDR1 and CDR2 sequences are MNHEY and SVGEGT. The CDR3 is made up of 15 amino acids. The CDR3 bases are TGTGCCAGCAGCGACCACGCGACAGGGAATCAGCCCCAGCATTTT. Amino acid sequence: CASSDHATGNQPQHF.

The rearrangement joins TRBV11-1 to TRBJ2-6; 8 bases align to TRBD1. The V segment lost 4 bases and the J segment 2 bases; nucleotides outside the gene matches: 4. Germline V CDR1 and CDR2: SGHAT, FQDESV (reference sequence). The CDR3 loop spans 16 amino acids. CDR3 DNA sequence: TGTGCCAGCAGCTCGCAGGGGGCTCCTGGGGCCAACGTCCTGACTTTC. Encoded protein: CASSSQGAPGANVLTF.

This clone was counted a single time. The CDR3 sequence is CAWSVLGTGYTGELFF. The DNA of the CDR3 is TGTGCCTGGAGTGTACTCGGGACAGGGTACACCGGGGAGCTGTTTTTT. The chain links TRBV30 to TRBJ2-2; 9 positions agree with TRBD1. Germline assignment: CDR1 GTSNPN and CDR2 SVGIG (reference sequence). This CDR3 contains 16 residues. Trimming at V came to 0 bases and at J to 3 bases, leaving 5 bases not matched to a gene.

This clone was seen more than once but under ten times. The V and J genes are TRBV19 and TRBJ2-2, with TRBD1 as a possible D gene (5 bases). CDR3 length: 14 residues. The ends were cut back, 8 bases at V and 4 bases at J, with 14 bases in the middle. Germline values: CDR1 LNHDA, CDR2 SQIVND (reference sequence). The CDR3 loop reads CASSFQGVTGELFF. Here the CDR3 DNA reads TGTGCCAGTTCATTCCAGGGCGTCACCGGGGAGCTGTTTTTT. The full variable domain, completed using reference TRBV19 and TRBJ2-2, is DGGITQSPKYLFRKEGQNVTLSCEQNLNHDAMYWYRQDPGQGLRLIYYSQIVNDFQKGDIAEGYSVSREKKESFPLTVTSAQKNPTAFYLCASSFQGVTGELFFGEGSRLTVL.

V and J are TRBV28 and TRBJ2-2; 8 bases map to TRBD1. Germline V lookup: CDR1 MDHEN, CDR2 SYDVKM. J was trimmed by 6 bases and V by 2 bases; bases with no gene match: 5. The CDR3 covers 15 residues. The CDR3 region has the DNA TGTGCCAGCAGTTTACAGACAGGGGTCGCCGGGGAGCTGTTTTTT. Protein: CASSLQTGVAGELFF.

V usage is TRBV5-1 and J usage is TRBJ1-6; 10 positions agree with TRBD1. The CDR3 runs to 15 residues. Germline V gives CDR1 SGHRS, CDR2 YFSETQ. V lost 0 bases to trimming and J lost 10 bases; unmatched junction nucleotides: 4. CDR3 loop: CASSLATGGQSPLHF. CDR3 sequence (DNA): TGCGCCAGCAGCTTGGCGACAGGGGGCCAATCACCCCTCCACTTT. Complete variable domain (other parts from reference TRBV5-1 and TRBJ1-6): KAGVTQTPRYLIKTRGQQVTLSCSPISGHRSVSWYQQTPGQGLQFLFEYFSETQRNKGNFPGRFSGRQFSNSRSEMNVSTLELGDSALYLCASSLATGGQSPLHFGNGTRLTVT.

This chain connects TRBV28 to TRBJ1-2; a possible D gene is TRBD1 (5 bases). Trimming left V 3 bases short and J 4 bases short, with 9 bases between. The V gene's germline CDR1 is MDHEN and CDR2 SYDVKM. The CDR3 is 13 residues long. CDR3 DNA sequence: TGTGCCAGCAGTTTCGGGACTTCCTATGGCTACACCTTC. Its translation: CASSFGTSYGYTF.

This chain links TRBV30 with TRBJ2-7; tentative D call: TRBD2 (5 bases). The CDR3 has 15 amino acids. Germline CDR1 is GTSNPN and CDR2 is SVGIG (reference sequence). With 0 bases removed from V and 4 bases from J, the gap between germline ends came to 16 bases. CDR3 sequence (DNA): TGTGCCTGGAGTGTAGGTGGGAGCGTCGGTTACGAGCAGTACTTC. Protein: CAWSVGGSVGYEQYF.